Following are 8 T cell receptor beta chains from one sample sequenced in a study of T-cell reconstitution after alpha-beta-depleted transplantation in children. Preparing the TCRbeta library involved the use of unique molecular identifiers. In TCRdb, the PCR reads were re-called with MiXCR into one record per CDR3 protein. The sample comprises about 980,000 distinct CDR3 sequences, less than 30% of which are singletons, and about 28% rests with the top ten. Material: PBMCs, mostly from graft donor cells, obtained 360 days after TCRalphabeta/CD19-depleted stem cell transplant. Receptor source: a boy under two years old who had a stem cell transplant for SCID, so the T cells may come from the graft donor.

This clonotype was recorded at least ten times. V is TRBV15 and J is TRBJ2-1; the D is unclear. The CDR3 has 13 amino acids. Germline values: CDR1 LNHNV, CDR2 YYDKDF (reference sequence). Trimming cost V 8 bases and J 3 bases, with 11 bases left between them. The CDR3 protein is CATETDNYNEQFF. The DNA for the CDR3 is TGTGCCACCGAGACTGACAACTACAATGAGCAGTTCTTC.

This chain connects TRBV10-2 to TRBJ1-4, with D hard to call. Germline V lookup: CDR1 WSHSY, CDR2 SAAADI. Trimming stripped 9 bases from V and 0 bases from J, with 17 bases between. The CDR3 is made up of 16 amino acids. The CDR3 sequence: CASSFQEPATNEKLFF. The DNA for the CDR3 is TGCGCCAGTTCCTTCCAGGAACCTGCAACTAATGAAAAACTGTTTTTT.

The chain uses TRBV20-1 and TRBJ2-3; 7 bases map to TRBD1. Unmatched junction bases numbered 14, after V lost 4 bases and J lost 4 bases. This CDR3 is 16 amino acids long. The germline gives CDR1 DFQATT, CDR2 SNEGSKA (reference sequence). As DNA, the CDR3 is TGCAGTGCTACGCAGGGGGAGAGTAGGTTGGCAGATACGCAGTATTTT. It specifies CSATQGESRLADTQYF.

The V and J genes are TRBV28 and TRBJ2-1; TRBD1 matches at 9 bases. The germline gives CDR1 MDHEN, CDR2 SYDVKM. Trimming at V came to 4 bases and at J to 6 bases, leaving 10 bases not matched to a gene. The CDR3 covers 16 residues. The CDR3 reads CASSSSGTGKANEQFF. Written as DNA, the CDR3 is TGTGCCAGCAGTTCCTCCGGGACAGGGAAGGCCAATGAGCAGTTCTTC.

Only a few counts were recorded for this clonotype. Here the CDR3 reads CSAVAYDRLSTDTQYF. Here the CDR3 DNA reads TGCAGTGCCGTTGCATACGACAGGCTGAGCACAGATACGCAGTATTTT. This rearrangement joins TRBV20-1 to TRBJ2-3; TRBD1 is a possible D gene (6 bases). This CDR3 region has 16 residues. CDR1 is DFQATT and CDR2 is SNEGSKA in the germline V gene (reference sequence). V was trimmed by 6 bases and J by 0 bases, leaving 19 bases between them.

The chain uses TRBV4-3 and TRBJ2-4, with D uncertain. Germline loops: CDR1 LGHNA, CDR2 YSLEER. With 0 bases removed from V and 0 bases from J, the gap between germline ends came to 12 bases. The CDR3 contains 17 residues. The CDR3, as DNA: TGCGCCAGCAGCCAAGATCTCGGAGCCCTAGCCAAAAACATTCAGTACTTC. This codes for CASSQDLGALAKNIQYF.

This clonotype came up a few times. The chain carries TRBV12-3 or TRBV12-4 and TRBJ2-5, with D possibly TRBD2 on 6 matching bases. The CDR3 contains 15 residues. Trimming shortened V by 3 bases and J by 1 base, and 12 bases separated the two germline ends. The CDR3 reads CASSFDPGLQETQYF. The CDR3 coding sequence is TGTGCCAGCAGTTTTGATCCGGGACTCCAAGAGACCCAGTACTTC.

V usage is TRBV24-1 and J usage is TRBJ2-3, with D perhaps matching TRBD2 (6 bases). This CDR3 spans 15 amino acids. Germline V gene lookup returns CDR1 KGHDR and CDR2 SFDVKD. V was pared by 4 bases and J by 2 bases, with 12 bases between. This CDR3 is CATSDAGTLTDTQYF. Written as DNA, the CDR3 is TGTGCCACCAGTGACGCGGGGACCCTCACAGATACGCAGTATTTT.